Included here is one T cell receptor beta chain sequence, with context. This specimen belongs to a study of T cell changes during pregnancy in multiple sclerosis. The germline CDR1 and CDR2 sequences are SGHNT and YYREEE (reference sequence). The V segment lost 4 bases and the J segment 2 bases; nucleotides outside the gene matches: 8. This CDR3 region has 16 residues. Libraries were prepared by immunoSEQ multiplex PCR; TCRdb keeps only in-frame clonotypes and omits some of them. The data hold approximately 93,000 clones, with 91% observed a single time. The sequence was obtained from a female donor with multiple sclerosis, enrolled in a pregnancy study. The chain recombines TRBV5-4 with TRBJ2-2; 7 positions match TRBD1. The material sequenced was peripheral blood, taken before pregnancy. CDR3 DNA: TGTGCCAGCAGCCTTGGGGCAGGGGGAAACACCGGGGAGCTGTTTTTT. Protein sequence: CASSLGAGGNTGELFF.